A single sample gave rise to the 25 T cell receptor beta chains below, sequenced in a study of blood T cell repertoires in COVID-19. Assay used: immunoSEQ multiplex PCR; TCRdb lists only in-frame clones, some missing. The profile shows 150,000 or so clones, more than 90% of them singletons. Source material: peripheral blood. Receptors originate from a man aged 50-59 years with acute or convalescent COVID-19.

CDR3 loop: CASSLMVRGLGYEQYF. The CDR3 region has the DNA TGCGCCAGCAGCTTGATGGTCAGGGGGCTTGGTTACGAGCAGTACTTC. The chain employs TRBV5-1 and TRBJ2-7, with 8 bases that match TRBD1. The CDR3 loop spans 16 amino acids. Germline CDR1 and CDR2: SGHRS and YFSETQ. With 1 base clipped from V and 4 bases from J, the junction kept 10 bases outside the gene matches. Based on the CDR3 plus reference TRBV5-1 and TRBJ2-7, the full variable domain is KAGVTQTPRYLIKTRGQQVTLSCSPISGHRSVSWYQQTPGQGLQFLFEYFSETQRNKGNFPGRFSGRQFSNSRSEMNVSTLELGDSALYLCASSLMVRGLGYEQYFGPGTRLTVT.

V usage is TRBV28 and J usage is TRBJ2-7; 7 bases match TRBD2. Per the germline V gene, CDR1 is MDHEN and CDR2 is SYDVKM. CDR3 length: 15 amino acids. Unmatched junction bases numbered 11, after V lost 8 bases and J lost 1 base. CDR3 residues: CASSAGGTSSYEQYF. CDR3 bases: TGTGCCAGCTCGGCCGGGGGGACTTCTTCCTACGAGCAGTACTTC.

V is TRBV11-2 and J is TRBJ2-4; D possibly corresponds to TRBD1 (5 bases). Trimming shortened V by 1 base and J by 3 bases, and 7 bases separated the two germline ends. CDR3 length equals 14 residues. Germline assignment: CDR1 SGHAT and CDR2 FQNNGV. Written as DNA, the CDR3 is TGTGCCAGCAGCTTAGGACAGTTCAAAAACATTCAGTACTTC. It is translated as CASSLGQFKNIQYF.

V usage is TRBV7-9 and J usage is TRBJ2-7; TRBD2 might be the D (6 bases). CDR1 is SEHNR, CDR2 FQNEAQ, per germline (reference sequence). Trimming took off 5 bases at V and 1 base at J, with 12 bases between the two ends. This CDR3 contains 14 residues. CDR3 in amino acids: CASSPPSVSYEQYF. In DNA form, the CDR3 reads TGTGCCAGCAGCCCACCTAGCGTGTCCTACGAGCAGTACTTC.

CDR3 bases: TGCGCCAGCAGCTTGTTAGCGGGAGCGGGGGAGACCCAGTACTTC. It yields the protein CASSLLAGAGETQYF. V gene TRBV5-1 combines with J gene TRBJ2-5; TRBD2 agrees at 9 bases. The junction had 6 bases not matched to a gene; V was cut back by 1 base and J by 5 bases. CDR3 size: 15 residues. Germline CDR1 SGHRS, CDR2 YFSETQ.

The rearrangement joins TRBV5-1 to TRBJ1-2; no reliable D call. The CDR3 totals 13 residues. Germline V gene sequence: CDR1 SGHRS, CDR2 YFSETQ. V lost 2 bases and J lost 0, with 5 bases in between. In DNA form, the CDR3 reads TGCGCCAGCAGCTTCGGAGCTAACTATGGCTACACCTTC. Protein product: CASSFGANYGYTF.

As to this clone: Sequence at one end of the junction differs from germline and may be a read error. The V and J genes are TRBV28 and TRBJ2-7, with 16 bases aligning to TRBD2. Germline V gene data show CDR1 as MDHEN and CDR2 as SYDVKM. The CDR3 contains 14 residues. DNA for the CDR3: TGTGCCAGTCAGTCGGGACTAGCGGGAGGGGCCCGAAACTTC. It specifies CASQSGLAGGARNF.

The chain employs TRBV30 and TRBJ2-2, with 11 bases lining up with TRBD2. The CDR3 is 15 residues long. Looked up from germline, CDR1 is GTSNPN and CDR2 is SVGIG (reference sequence). The V gene end was trimmed by 3 bases and the J gene end by 5 bases; junction bases not matched to a gene: 5. The CDR3 sequence is CAWSGLAGLTGELFF. As DNA, the CDR3 is TGTGCCTGGAGCGGACTAGCGGGTTTGACCGGGGAGCTGTTTTTT.

The V and J genes are TRBV30 and TRBJ1-1; TRBD1 might be the D (6 bases). Germline lookup yields CDR1 GTSNPN and CDR2 SVGIG (reference sequence). Trimming removed 0 bases from V and 3 bases from J, with 17 bases in between. This CDR3 region has 16 residues. CDR3 loop: CAWSVAGARWDTEAFF. CDR3 nucleotides: TGTGCCTGGAGTGTAGCGGGGGCGAGGTGGGACACTGAAGCTTTCTTT.

The chain has TRBV7-9 and TRBJ2-7, with 8 bases identical to TRBD1. The CDR3 length is 17 residues. Germline CDR1 reads SEHNR; CDR2 reads FQNEAQ (reference sequence). V was clipped by 4 bases and J by 4 bases; unmatched bases: 15. The CDR3, as DNA: TGTGCCAGCAGCTCCCAAGCAATAGGACAGGGCTTGTACGAGCAGTACTTC. It codes for CASSSQAIGQGLYEQYF.

V usage is TRBV3-1 (or the pseudogene TRBV3-2) and J usage is TRBJ2-3; D remains unclear. CDR3 length: 14 residues. Trimming took 4 bases from V and 1 from J, leaving 9 bases between them. From germline, CDR1 is LGHDT and CDR2 YNNKEL (reference sequence). DNA for the CDR3: TGTGCCAGCAGCCGGCAGACTGGCACAGATACGCAGTATTTT. Translation gives CASSRQTGTDTQYF.

The V and J genes are TRBV28 and TRBJ2-2; 11 positions match TRBD2. The CDR3 runs to 17 residues. The germline gives CDR1 MDHEN, CDR2 SYDVKM. The V gene end was trimmed by 6 bases and the J gene end by 8 bases; junction bases not matched to a gene: 14. The CDR3 is CASSPPISGRAAGELFF. The CDR3 nucleotides read TGTGCCAGCAGCCCCCCAATTAGCGGGAGGGCCGCGGGGGAGCTGTTTTTT.

Of note for this clone: The identical CDR3 is also encoded by other nucleotide sequences in the sample. The chain links TRBV2 to TRBJ2-7, with D possibly matching TRBD2 (5 bases). The CDR3 consists of 10 residues. V lost 8 bases, J lost 7 bases, and 9 bases lay in between. CDR1 is SNHLY, CDR2 FYNNEI, per germline. The CDR3 DNA reads as TGTGCCAGCTCCGGGAAGGAGCAGTACTTC. It translates to CASSGKEQYF.

The chain is built from TRBV7-6 and TRBJ2-7, with TRBD2 identical over 13 bases. The CDR3 is 16 residues long. Trimming cost V 1 base and J 5 bases; bases outside gene matches: 5. The germline gives CDR1 SGHVS, CDR2 FNYEAQ. In DNA, the CDR3 is TGTGCCAGCAGCTTAGGGACTAGCGGGAGAGACCACGAGCAGTACTTC. This encodes CASSLGTSGRDHEQYF.

J is TRBJ1-2 and V is TRBV7-6; D perhaps matches TRBD1 (5 bases). Trimming shortened V by 5 bases and J by 6 bases, and 19 bases separated the two germline ends. This CDR3 is 15 amino acids long. Germline V gene data show CDR1 as SGHVS and CDR2 as FNYEAQ. The CDR3 sequence: CASSLLAGTQDGYTF. CDR3 coding DNA: TGTGCCAGCAGCCTGCTGGCCGGGACTCAGGATGGCTACACCTTC.

The chain has TRBV28 and TRBJ2-7, with D perhaps TRBD1 (6 bases). The CDR3 is 14 amino acids. Between the trimmed V and J ends, which lost 6 bases and 2 bases, there was a span of 14 bases. Germline V gene sequence: CDR1 MDHEN, CDR2 SYDVKM. This CDR3 reads CASRLRGMPYEQYF. The CDR3 DNA reads as TGTGCCAGCAGGCTAAGGGGGATGCCCTACGAGCAGTACTTC.

The chain has TRBV5-1 and TRBJ2-5, with D possibly being TRBD1 (7 bases). This CDR3 has 14 residues. V shed 0 bases and J shed 5 bases, with 11 bases lying between them. CDR1 and CDR2 (germline): SGHRS, YFSETQ. DNA for the CDR3: TGCGCCAGCAGCTTGGCACAGGGGAGGGAGACCCAGTACTTC. This translates into CASSLAQGRETQYF. The full variable domain, its missing parts supplied by reference TRBV5-1 and TRBJ2-5, is KAGVTQTPRYLIKTRGQQVTLSCSPISGHRSVSWYQQTPGQGLQFLFEYFSETQRNKGNFPGRFSGRQFSNSRSEMNVSTLELGDSALYLCASSLAQGRETQYFGPGTRLLVL.

The chain combines TRBV5-3 with TRBJ2-7, with a weak D call TRBD1 (5 bases). TRBV5-3 is sorted into the ORF group, with uncertain function. This CDR3 is built from 15 residues. V gave up 1 base and J gave up 3 bases, with 14 bases separating them. The CDR3 DNA sequence: TGTGCCAGAAGCTTGCGGGCAGGGTTGTTCTACGAGCAGTACGTC. Protein sequence: CARSLRAGLFYEQYV.

Only one count was recorded for this clone. The rearrangement links TRBV24-1 to TRBJ2-7, with 7 positions matching TRBD1. Per the germline V gene, CDR1 is KGHDR and CDR2 is SFDVKD. V shed 0 bases, J shed 0 bases, and the junction held 4 bases outside the gene matches. This CDR3 comprises 16 residues. DNA for the CDR3: TGTGCCACCAGTGATTTGCGGCCAGGGGGCTCCTACGAGCAGTACTTC. It codes for CATSDLRPGGSYEQYF.

As concerns this clone: Other nucleotide sequences in the sample specify the same CDR3. The genes are TRBV10-3 and TRBJ1-6; 9 bases align to TRBD1. The V and J ends lost 9 bases and 10 bases, in that order; junction bases with no gene match: 4. The CDR3 has 12 residues. Per the germline V gene, CDR1 is ENHRY and CDR2 is SYGVKD. The CDR3 region has the DNA TGTGCCATAGGACAGGGGAACTCACCCCTCCACTTT. This encodes CAIGQGNSPLHF.

The chain uses TRBV18 and TRBJ2-3, with D perhaps matching TRBD1 (5 bases). From germline, CDR1 is KGHSH and CDR2 LQKENI. The V and J ends lost 0 bases and 2 bases respectively, with 9 bases between them. The CDR3 spans 15 residues. The DNA for the CDR3 is TGTGCCAGCTCACCACCGGACACATACACAGATACGCAGTATTTT. This encodes CASSPPDTYTDTQYF.

The chain recombines TRBV5-8 with TRBJ2-5; 7 nucleotides align to TRBD2. The CDR3 spans 15 residues. The V and J ends lost 2 bases and 0 bases, in that order; junction bases with no gene match: 4. Germline V gene lookup returns CDR1 SGHTS and CDR2 YDEGEE. CDR3 amino acids: CASSFWGGNQETQYF. The CDR3 nucleotides read TGTGCCAGCAGCTTTTGGGGGGGGAACCAAGAGACCCAGTACTTC.

The rearrangement links TRBV19 to TRBJ1-2, with a tentative D call TRBD1 (6 bases). V was trimmed by 4 bases and J by 4 bases, leaving 13 bases between them. CDR3 length equals 14 residues. Germline V gene data show CDR1 as LNHDA and CDR2 as SQIVND (reference sequence). In DNA, the CDR3 is TGTGCCAGTAGTACGCCCGACAGGAGCTATGGCTACACCTTC. This translates into CASSTPDRSYGYTF.

This clone was detected once. The genes are TRBV5-1 and TRBJ1-2; 9 bases are a match to TRBD1. With 4 bases clipped from V and 6 bases from J, the junction kept 7 bases outside the gene matches. The length of the CDR3 is 14 residues. CDR1 SGHRS and CDR2 YFSETQ come from the germline V gene. As DNA, the CDR3 is TGCGCCAGCAGCCGTACTGACAGGGGGAATGGCTACACCTTC. Translated: CASSRTDRGNGYTF.

The chain uses TRBV29-1 and TRBJ2-1, with 7 nucleotides matching TRBD2. Trimming removed 1 base from V and 5 bases from J; junction bases left unmatched: 11. Per the germline V gene, CDR1 is SQVTM and CDR2 is ANQGSEA. The CDR3 sequence is 16 residues long. In DNA, the CDR3 is TGCAGCGTTGAAGGGACGGCAGCGGGGATTGACAATGAGCAGTTCTTC. Its translation is CSVEGTAAGIDNEQFF.